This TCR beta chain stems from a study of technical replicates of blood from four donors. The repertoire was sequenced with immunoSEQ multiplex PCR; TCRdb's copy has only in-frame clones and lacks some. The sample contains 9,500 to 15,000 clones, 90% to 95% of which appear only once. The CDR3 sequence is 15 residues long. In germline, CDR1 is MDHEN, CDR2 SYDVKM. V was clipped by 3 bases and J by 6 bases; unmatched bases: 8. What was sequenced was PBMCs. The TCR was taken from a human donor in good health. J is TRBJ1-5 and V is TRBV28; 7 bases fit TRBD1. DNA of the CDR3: TGTGCCAGCAGTTTTACAGGGGCTGGCGTTCAGCCCCAGCATTTT. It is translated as CASSFTGAGVQPQHF.